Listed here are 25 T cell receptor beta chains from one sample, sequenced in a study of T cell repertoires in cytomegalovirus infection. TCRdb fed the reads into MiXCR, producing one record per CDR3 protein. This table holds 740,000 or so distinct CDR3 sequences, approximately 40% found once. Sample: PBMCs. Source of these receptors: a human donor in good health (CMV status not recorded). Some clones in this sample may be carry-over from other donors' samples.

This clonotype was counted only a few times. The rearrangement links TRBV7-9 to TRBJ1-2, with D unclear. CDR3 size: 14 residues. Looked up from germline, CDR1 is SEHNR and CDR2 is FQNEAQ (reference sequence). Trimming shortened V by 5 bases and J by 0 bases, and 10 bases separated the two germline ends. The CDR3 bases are TGTGCCAGCAGCGACGGCACTTCTAACTATGGCTACACCTTC. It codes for CASSDGTSNYGYTF.

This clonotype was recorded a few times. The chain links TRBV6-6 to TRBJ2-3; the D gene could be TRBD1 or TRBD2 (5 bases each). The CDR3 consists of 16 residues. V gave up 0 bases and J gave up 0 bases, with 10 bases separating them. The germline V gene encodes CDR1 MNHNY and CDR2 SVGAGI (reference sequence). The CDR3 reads CASSYSMGESTDTQYF. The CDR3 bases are TGTGCCAGCAGTTACTCGATGGGGGAAAGCACAGATACGCAGTATTTT.

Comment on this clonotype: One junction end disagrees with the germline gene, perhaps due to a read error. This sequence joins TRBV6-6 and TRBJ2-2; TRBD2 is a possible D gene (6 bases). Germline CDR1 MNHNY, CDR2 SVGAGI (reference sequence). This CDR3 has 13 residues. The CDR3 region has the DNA TGTGCCAGAAGTTACTCGAGCGGCGGGGAGATGTTTTTT. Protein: CARSYSSGGEMFF.

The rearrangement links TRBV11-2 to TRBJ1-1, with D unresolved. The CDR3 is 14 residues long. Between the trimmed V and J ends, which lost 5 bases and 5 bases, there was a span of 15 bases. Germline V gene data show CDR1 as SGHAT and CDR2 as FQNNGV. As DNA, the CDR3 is TGTGCCAGCAGCGCACATTACTCGGGGACTGAAGCTTTCTTT. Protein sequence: CASSAHYSGTEAFF. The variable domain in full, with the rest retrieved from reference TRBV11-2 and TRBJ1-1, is EAGVAQSPRYKIIEKRQSVAFWCNPISGHATLYWYQQILGQGPKLLIQFQNNGVVDDSQLPKDRFSAERLKGVDSTLKIQPAKLEDSAVYLCASSAHYSGTEAFFGQGTRLTVV.

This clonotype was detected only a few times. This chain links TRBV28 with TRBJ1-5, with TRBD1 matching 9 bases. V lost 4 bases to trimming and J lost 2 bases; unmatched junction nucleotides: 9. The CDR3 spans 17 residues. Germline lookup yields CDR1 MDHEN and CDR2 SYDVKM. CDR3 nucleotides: TGTGCCAGCAGTTCACCGACAGGGGGGGGAGGCAATCAGCCCCAGCATTTT. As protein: CASSSPTGGGGNQPQHF. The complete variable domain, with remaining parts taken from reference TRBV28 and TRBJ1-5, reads DVKVTQSSRYLVKRTGEKVFLECVQDMDHENMFWYRQDPGLGLRLIYFSYDVKMKEKGDIPEGYSVSREKKERFSLILESASTNQTSMYLCASSSPTGGGGNQPQHFGDGTRLSIL.

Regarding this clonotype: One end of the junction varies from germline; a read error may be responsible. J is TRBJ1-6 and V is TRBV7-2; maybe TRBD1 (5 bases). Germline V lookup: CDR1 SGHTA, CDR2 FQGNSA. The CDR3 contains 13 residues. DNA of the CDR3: TGTTCCAGAAGCTGGGGCAGGGTGAGGTCCATCCACTTT. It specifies CSRSWGRVRSIHF. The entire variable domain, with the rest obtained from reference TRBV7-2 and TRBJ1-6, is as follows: GAGVSQSPSNKVTEKGKDVELRCDPISGHTALYWYRQSLGQGLEFLIYFQGNSAPDKSGLPSDRFSAERTGGSVSTLTIQRTQQEDSAVYLCSRSWGRVRSIHFGNGTRLTVT.

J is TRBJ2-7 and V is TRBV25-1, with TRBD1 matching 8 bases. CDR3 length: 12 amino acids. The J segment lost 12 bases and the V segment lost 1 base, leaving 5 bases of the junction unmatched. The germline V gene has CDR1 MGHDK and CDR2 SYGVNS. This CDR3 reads CASSEWGTGPYF. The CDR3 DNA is TGTGCCAGCAGTGAATGGGGGACAGGACCGTACTTC.

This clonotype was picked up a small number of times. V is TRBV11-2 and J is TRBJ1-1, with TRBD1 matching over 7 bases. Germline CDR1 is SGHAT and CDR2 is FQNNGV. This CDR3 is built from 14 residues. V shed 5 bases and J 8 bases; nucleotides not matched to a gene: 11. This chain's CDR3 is CASSTAGVRGEAFF. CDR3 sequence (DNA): TGTGCCAGCAGCACAGCAGGTGTCAGGGGGGAAGCTTTCTTT.

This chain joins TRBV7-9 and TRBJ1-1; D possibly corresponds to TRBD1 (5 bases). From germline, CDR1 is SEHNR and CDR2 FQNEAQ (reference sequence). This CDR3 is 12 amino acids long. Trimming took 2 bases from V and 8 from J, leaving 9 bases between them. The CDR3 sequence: CASSLRDLEAFF. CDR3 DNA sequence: TGTGCCAGCAGCTTAAGGGACCTAGAAGCTTTCTTT.

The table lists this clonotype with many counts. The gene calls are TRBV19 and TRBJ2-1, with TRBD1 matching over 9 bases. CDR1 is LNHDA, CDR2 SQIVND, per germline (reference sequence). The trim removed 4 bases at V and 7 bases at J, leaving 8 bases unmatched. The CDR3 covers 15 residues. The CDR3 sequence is CASSRSGTGLNEQFF. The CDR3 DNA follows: TGTGCCAGTAGTAGATCCGGGACAGGGTTAAATGAGCAGTTCTTC.

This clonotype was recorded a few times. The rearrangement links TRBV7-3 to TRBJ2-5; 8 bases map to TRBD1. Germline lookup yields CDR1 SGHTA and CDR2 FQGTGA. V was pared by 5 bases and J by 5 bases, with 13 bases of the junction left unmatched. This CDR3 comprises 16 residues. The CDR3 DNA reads TGTGCCAGCAGCATTACCGGGACAGGTTATTTTGAGACCCAGTACTTC. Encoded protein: CASSITGTGYFETQYF.

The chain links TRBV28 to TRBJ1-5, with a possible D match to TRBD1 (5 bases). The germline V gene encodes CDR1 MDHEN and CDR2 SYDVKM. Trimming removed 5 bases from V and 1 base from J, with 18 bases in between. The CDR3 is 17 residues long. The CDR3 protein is CASSPWTARGSNQPQHF. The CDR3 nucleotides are TGTGCCAGCAGTCCGTGGACGGCGAGGGGAAGCAATCAGCCCCAGCATTTT.

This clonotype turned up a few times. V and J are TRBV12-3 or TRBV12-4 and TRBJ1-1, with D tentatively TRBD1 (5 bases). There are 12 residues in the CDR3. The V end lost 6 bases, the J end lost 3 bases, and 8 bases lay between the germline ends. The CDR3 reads CASRAGYTEAFF. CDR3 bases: TGTGCCAGCAGGGCAGGGTACACTGAAGCTTTCTTT.

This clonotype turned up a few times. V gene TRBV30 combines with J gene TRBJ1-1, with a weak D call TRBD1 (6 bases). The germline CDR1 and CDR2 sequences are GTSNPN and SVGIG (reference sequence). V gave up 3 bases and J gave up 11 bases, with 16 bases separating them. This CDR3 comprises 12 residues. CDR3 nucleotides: TGTGCCTGGAGCGGGGGGGCCCTCGGGGCTTTCTTT. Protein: CAWSGGALGAFF.

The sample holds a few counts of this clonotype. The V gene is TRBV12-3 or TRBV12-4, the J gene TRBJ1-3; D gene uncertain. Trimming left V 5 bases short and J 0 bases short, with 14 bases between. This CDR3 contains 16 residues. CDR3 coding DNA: TGTGCCAGCAGTCTCTATTCGGTACACTCTGGAAACACCATATATTTT. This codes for CASSLYSVHSGNTIYF.

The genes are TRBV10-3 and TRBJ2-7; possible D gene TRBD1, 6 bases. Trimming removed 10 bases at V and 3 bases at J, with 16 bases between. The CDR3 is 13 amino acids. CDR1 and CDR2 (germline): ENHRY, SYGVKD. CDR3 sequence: CATMTGRNYEQYF. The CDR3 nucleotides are TGTGCCACTATGACAGGACGAAACTACGAGCAGTACTTC.

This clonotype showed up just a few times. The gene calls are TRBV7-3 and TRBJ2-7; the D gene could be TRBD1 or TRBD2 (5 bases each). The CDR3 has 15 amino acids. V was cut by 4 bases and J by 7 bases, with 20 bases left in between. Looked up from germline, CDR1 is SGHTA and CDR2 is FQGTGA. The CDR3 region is CASSSQPGRSKEQYF. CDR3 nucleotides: TGTGCCAGCAGCTCTCAGCCGGGACGCAGTAAAGAGCAGTACTTC.

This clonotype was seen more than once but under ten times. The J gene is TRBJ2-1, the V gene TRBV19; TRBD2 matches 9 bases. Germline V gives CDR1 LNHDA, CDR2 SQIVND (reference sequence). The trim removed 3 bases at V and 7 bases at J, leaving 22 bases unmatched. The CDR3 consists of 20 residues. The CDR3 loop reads CASSIVLQVVASGITNEQFF. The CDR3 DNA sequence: TGTGCCAGTAGTATCGTCCTCCAGGTGGTGGCTAGCGGGATTACGAATGAGCAGTTCTTC.

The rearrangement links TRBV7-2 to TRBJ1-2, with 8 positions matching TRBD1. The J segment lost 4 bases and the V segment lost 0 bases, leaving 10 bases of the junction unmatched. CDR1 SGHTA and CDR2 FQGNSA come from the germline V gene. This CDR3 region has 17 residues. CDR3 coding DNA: TGTGCCAGCAGCTTAGCGGGAGGACAGGGAGGGCCCTATGGCTACACCTTC. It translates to CASSLAGGQGGPYGYTF.

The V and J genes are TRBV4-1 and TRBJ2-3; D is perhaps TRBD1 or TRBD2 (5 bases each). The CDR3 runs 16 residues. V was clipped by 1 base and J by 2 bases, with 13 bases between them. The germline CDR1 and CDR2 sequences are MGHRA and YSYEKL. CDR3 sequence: CASSQGQGDSTDTQYF. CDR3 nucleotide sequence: TGCGCCAGCAGCCAAGGGCAGGGAGACTCCACAGATACGCAGTATTTT.

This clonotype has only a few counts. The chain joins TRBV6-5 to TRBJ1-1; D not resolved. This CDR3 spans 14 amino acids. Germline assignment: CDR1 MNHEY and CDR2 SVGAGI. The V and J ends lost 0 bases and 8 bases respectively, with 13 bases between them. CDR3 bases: TGTGCCAGCAGTTACTCGTCGGCGGAGACCGAAGCTTTCTTT. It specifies CASSYSSAETEAFF.

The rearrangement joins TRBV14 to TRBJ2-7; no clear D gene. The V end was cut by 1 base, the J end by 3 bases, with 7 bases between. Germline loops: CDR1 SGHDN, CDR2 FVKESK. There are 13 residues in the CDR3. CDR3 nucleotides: TGTGCCAGCAGCCAAGTCCCAGACTACGAGCAGTACTTC. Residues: CASSQVPDYEQYF.

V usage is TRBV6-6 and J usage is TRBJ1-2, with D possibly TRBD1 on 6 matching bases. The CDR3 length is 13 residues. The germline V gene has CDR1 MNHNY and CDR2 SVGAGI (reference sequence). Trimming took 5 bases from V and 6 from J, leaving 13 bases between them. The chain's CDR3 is CASSQLKGDGYTF. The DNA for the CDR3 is TGTGCCAGCAGTCAACTAAAGGGGGATGGCTACACCTTC.

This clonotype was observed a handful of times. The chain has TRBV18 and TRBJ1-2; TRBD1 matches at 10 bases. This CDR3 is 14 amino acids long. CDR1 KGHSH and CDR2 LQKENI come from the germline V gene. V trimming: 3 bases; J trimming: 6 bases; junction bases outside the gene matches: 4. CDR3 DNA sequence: TGTGCCAGCTCACCTCGACAGGGGGCTGATGGCTACACCTTC. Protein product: CASSPRQGADGYTF.

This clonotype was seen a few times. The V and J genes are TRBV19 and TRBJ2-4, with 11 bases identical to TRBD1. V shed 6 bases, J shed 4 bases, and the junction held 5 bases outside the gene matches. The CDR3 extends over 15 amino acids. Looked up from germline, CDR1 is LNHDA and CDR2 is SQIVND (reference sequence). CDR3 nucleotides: TGTGCCAGTAGCGGACAGGGGGCAGGAAAAAACATTCAGTACTTC. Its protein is CASSGQGAGKNIQYF.